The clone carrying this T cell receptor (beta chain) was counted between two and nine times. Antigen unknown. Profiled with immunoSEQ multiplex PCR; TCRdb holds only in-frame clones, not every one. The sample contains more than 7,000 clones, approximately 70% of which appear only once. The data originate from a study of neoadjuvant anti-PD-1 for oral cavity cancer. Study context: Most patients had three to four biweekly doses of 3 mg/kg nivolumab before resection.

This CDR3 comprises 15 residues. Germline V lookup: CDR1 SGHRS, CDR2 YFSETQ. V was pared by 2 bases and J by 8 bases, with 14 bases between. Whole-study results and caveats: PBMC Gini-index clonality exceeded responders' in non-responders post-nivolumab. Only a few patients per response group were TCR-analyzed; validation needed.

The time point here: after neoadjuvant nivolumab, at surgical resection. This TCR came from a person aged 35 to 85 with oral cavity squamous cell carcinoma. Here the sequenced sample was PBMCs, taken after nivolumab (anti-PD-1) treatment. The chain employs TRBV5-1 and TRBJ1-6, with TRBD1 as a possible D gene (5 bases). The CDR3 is CASSFGRGVDSPLHF. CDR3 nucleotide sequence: TGCGCCAGCAGCTTCGGACGGGGGGTTGATTCACCCCTCCACTTT.